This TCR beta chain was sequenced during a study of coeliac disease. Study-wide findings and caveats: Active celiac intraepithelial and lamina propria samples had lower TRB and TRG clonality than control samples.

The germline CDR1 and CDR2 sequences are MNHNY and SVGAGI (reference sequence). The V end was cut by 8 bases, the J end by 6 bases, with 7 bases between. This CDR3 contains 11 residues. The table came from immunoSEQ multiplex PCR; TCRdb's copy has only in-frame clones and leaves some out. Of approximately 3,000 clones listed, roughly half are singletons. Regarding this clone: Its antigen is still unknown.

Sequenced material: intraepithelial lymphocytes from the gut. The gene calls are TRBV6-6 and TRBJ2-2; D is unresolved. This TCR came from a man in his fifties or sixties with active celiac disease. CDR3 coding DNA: TGTGCCAGCCCAGACTCCGGGGAGCTGTTTTTT. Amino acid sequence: CASPDSGELFF.